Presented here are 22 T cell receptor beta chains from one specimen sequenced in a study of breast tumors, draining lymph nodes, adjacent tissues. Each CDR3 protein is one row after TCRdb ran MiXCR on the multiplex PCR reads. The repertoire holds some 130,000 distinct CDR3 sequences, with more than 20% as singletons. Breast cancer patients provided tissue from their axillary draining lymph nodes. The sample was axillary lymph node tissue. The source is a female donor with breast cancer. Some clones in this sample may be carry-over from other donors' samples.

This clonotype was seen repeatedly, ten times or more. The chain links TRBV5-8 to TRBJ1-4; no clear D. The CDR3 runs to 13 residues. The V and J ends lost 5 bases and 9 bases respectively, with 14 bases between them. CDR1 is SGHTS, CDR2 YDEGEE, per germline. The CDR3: CASSHFGDKKLFF. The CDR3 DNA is TGTGCCAGCAGTCATTTCGGGGATAAAAAACTGTTTTTT.

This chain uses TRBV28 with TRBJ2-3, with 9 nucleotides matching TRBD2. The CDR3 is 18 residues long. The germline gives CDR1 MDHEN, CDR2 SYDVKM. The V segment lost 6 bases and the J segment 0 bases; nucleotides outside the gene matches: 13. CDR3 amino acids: CASSPITSGHLSTDTQYF. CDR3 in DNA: TGTGCCAGCAGCCCAATCACTAGCGGGCACCTCAGCACAGATACGCAGTATTTT.

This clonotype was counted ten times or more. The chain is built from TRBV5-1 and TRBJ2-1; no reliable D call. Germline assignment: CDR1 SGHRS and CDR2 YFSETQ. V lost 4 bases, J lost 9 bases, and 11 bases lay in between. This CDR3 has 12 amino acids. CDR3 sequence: CASSPAGSEQFF. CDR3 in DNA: TGCGCCAGCAGCCCGGCAGGTAGTGAGCAGTTCTTC.

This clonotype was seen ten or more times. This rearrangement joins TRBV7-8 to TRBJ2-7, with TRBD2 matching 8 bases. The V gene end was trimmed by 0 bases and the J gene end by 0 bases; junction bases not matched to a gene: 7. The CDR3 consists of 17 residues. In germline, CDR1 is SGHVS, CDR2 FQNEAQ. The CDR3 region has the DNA TGTGCCAGCAGCTTAGCCTTGACTAGCGCGAGCTCCTACGAGCAGTACTTC. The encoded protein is CASSLALTSASSYEQYF.

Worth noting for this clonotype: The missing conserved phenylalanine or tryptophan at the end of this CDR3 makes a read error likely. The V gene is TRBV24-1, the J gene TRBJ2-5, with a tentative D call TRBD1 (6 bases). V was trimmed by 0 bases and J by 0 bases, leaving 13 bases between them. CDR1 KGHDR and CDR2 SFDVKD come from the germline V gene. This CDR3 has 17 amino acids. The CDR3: CATSDLADSENQETQYL. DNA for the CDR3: TGTGCCACCAGTGATTTGGCGGACAGCGAGAACCAAGAGACCCAGTACCTC.

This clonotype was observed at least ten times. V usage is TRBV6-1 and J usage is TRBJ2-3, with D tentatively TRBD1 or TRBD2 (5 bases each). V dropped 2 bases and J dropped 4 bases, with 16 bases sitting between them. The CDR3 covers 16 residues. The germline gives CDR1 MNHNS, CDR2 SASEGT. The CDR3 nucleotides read TGTGCCAGCAGTGAAAACTCGGCAGGGAGCCCAGATACGCAGTATTTT. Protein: CASSENSAGSPDTQYF.

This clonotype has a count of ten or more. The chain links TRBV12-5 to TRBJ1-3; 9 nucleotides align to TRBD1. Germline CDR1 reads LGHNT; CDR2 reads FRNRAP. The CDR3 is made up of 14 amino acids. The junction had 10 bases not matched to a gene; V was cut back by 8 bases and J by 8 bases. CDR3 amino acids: CASSTWGQGHTIYF. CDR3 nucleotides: TGTGCTAGTTCGACTTGGGGACAGGGCCACACCATATATTTT.

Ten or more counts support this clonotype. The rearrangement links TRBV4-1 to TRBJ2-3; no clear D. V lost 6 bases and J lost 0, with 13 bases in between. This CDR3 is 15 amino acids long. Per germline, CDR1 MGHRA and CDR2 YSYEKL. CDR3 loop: CASSLLGRSTDTQYF. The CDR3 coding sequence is TGCGCCAGCAGTCTTCTCGGAAGGAGCACAGATACGCAGTATTTT.

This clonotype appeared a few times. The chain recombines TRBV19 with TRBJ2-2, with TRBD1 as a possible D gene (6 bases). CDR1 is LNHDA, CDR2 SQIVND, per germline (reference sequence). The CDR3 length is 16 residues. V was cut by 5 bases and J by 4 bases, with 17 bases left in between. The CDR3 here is CASSPRQALGTGELFF. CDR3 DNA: TGTGCCAGTAGTCCGCGACAGGCTTTAGGCACCGGGGAGCTGTTTTTT.

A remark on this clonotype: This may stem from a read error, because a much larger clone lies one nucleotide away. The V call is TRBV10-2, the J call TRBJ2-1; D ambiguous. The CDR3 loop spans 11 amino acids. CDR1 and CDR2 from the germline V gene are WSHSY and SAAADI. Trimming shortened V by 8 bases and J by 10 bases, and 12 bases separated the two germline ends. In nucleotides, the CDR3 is TGCGCCAGCTCCAATGACTGGGAGCAGTTCTTC. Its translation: CASSNDWEQFF.

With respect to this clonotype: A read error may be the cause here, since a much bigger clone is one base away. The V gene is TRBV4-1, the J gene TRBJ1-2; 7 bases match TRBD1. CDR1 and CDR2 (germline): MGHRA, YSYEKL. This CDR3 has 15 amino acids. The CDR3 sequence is CTSSQGPTGRYGYIF. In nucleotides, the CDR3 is TGCACCAGCAGCCAAGGTCCGACAGGGCGATATGGCTACATCTTC.

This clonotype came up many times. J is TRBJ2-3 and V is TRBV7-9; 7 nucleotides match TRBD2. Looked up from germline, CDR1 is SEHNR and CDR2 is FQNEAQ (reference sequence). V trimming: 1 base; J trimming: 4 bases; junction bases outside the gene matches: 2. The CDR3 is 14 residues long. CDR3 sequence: CASSLGGSADTQYF. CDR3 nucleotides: TGTGCCAGCAGCTTAGGCGGGAGCGCAGATACGCAGTATTTT.

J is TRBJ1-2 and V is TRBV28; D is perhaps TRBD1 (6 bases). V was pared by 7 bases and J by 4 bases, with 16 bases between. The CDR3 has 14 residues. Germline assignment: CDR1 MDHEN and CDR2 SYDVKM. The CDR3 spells CASTPPGQTYGYTF. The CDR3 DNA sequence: TGTGCCAGCACCCCCCCGGGACAAACCTATGGCTACACCTTC.

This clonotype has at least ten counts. The CDR3 region is CATSDPNSYNEQFF. The DNA of the CDR3 is TGTGCCACCAGTGATCCCAACTCCTACAATGAGCAGTTCTTC. The chain recombines TRBV24-1 with TRBJ2-1; D not certain. Trimming cost V 3 bases and J 0 bases, with 5 bases left between them. The CDR3 is 14 amino acids. In germline, CDR1 is KGHDR, CDR2 SFDVKD.

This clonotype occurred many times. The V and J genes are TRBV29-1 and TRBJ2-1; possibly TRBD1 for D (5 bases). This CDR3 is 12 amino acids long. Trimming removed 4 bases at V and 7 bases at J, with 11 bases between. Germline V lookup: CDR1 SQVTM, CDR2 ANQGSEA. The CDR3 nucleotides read TGCAGCGTTGTTTCAGGGAAGAATGAGCAGTTCTTC. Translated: CSVVSGKNEQFF.

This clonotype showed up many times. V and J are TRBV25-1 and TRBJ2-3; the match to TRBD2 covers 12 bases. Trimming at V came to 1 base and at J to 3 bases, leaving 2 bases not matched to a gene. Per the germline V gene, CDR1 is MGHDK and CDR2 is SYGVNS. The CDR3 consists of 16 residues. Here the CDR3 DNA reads TGTGCCAGCAGTGAATGGACTAGCGGGACTACAGATACGCAGTATTTT. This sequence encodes CASSEWTSGTTDTQYF.

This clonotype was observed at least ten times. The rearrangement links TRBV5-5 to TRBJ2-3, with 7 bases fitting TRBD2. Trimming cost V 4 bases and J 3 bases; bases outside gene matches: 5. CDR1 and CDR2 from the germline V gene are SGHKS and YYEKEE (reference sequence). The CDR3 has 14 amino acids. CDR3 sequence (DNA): TGTGCCAGCAGCAAATGGGGAGGGACAGATACGCAGTATTTT. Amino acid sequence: CASSKWGGTDTQYF. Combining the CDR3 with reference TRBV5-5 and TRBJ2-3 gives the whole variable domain DAGVTQSPTHLIKTRGQQVTLRCSPISGHKSVSWYQQVLGQGPQFIFQYYEKEERGRGNFPDRFSARQFPNYSSELNVNALLLGDSALYLCASSKWGGTDTQYFGPGTRLTVL.

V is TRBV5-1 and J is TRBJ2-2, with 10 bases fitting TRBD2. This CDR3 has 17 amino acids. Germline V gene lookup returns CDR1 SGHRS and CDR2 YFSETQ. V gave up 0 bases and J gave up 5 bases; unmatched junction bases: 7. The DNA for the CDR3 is TGCGCCAGCAGCTTGGTTGTTGTAGCGGGAGGAACCGGGGAGCTGTTTTTT. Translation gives CASSLVVVAGGTGELFF.

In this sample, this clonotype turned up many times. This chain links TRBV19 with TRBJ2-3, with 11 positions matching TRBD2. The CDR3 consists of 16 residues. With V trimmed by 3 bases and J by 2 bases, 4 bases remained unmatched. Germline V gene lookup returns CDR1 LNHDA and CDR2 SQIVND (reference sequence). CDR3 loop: CASSIRLAGNTDTQYF. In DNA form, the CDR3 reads TGTGCCAGTAGTATCAGACTAGCGGGAAACACAGATACGCAGTATTTT.

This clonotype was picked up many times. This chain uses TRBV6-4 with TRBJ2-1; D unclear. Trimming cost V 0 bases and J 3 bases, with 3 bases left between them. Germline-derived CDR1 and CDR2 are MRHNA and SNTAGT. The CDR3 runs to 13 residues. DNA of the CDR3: TGTGCCAGCAGTGACTCCAACTACAATGAGCAGTTCTTC. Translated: CASSDSNYNEQFF.

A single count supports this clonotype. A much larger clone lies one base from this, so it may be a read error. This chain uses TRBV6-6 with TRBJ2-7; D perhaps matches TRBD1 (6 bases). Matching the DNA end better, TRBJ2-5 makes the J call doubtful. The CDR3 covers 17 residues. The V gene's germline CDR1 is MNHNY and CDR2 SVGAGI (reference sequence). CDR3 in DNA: TGTGCCAGCAGTTACTCGGGGGCTTCGACAAAACAAGAGACCCAGTACTTC. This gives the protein CASSYSGASTKQETQYF.

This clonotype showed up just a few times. The CDR3 DNA follows: TGTGCCAGCAGTTTATTCGTAAAGGGGGGCTTGGGGGAGCTGTTTTTT. Its protein product is CASSLFVKGGLGELFF. J is TRBJ2-2 and V is TRBV28; possibly TRBD1 or TRBD2 for D (6 bases each). This CDR3 is 16 amino acids long. Germline-derived CDR1 and CDR2 are MDHEN and SYDVKM. Trimming pared 1 base from V and 8 bases from J, leaving 17 bases between. The full variable domain, its missing parts supplied by reference TRBV28 and TRBJ2-2, is DVKVTQSSRYLVKRTGEKVFLECVQDMDHENMFWYRQDPGLGLRLIYFSYDVKMKEKGDIPEGYSVSREKKERFSLILESASTNQTSMYLCASSLFVKGGLGELFFGEGSRLTVL.